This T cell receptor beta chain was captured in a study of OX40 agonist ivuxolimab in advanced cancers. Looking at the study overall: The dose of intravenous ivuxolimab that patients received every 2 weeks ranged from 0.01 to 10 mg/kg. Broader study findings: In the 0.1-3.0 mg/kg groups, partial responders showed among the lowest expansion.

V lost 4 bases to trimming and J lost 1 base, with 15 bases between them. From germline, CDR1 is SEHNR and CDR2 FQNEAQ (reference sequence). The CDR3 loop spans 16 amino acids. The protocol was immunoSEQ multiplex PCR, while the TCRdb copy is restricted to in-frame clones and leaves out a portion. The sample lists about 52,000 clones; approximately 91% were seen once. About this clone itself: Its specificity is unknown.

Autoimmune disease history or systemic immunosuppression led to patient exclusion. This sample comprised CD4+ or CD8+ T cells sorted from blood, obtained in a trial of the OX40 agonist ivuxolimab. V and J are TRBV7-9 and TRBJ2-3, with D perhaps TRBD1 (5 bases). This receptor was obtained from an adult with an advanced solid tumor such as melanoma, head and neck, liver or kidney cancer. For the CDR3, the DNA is TGTGCCAGCAGCTCATCGGGCAGGGAACGCACAGATACGCAGTATTTT. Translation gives CASSSSGRERTDTQYF.